Listed below are T cell receptor beta chains from one sample, sequenced in a study of shared clonotypes between healthy human individuals. Sequenced by immunoSEQ multiplex PCR; TCRdb stores in-frame clones only, minus some. The table includes over 1.4 million clones, about 96% detected once. Sequenced: naive CD4+ T cells sorted from blood. The receptors were sampled from a young man in good health. CDR3s include the opening cysteine and the closing phenylalanine or tryptophan. D genes are given only for firm matches. The size field is filled for only some rows; it gives once, few, many or a size class.

clone size	V gene	D gene	J gene	CDR3 protein	CDR3 DNA
-	TRBV7-3	-	TRBJ1-5	CASSSGPDQPQHF	TGTGCCAGCAGCTCTGGACCGGATCAGCCCCAGCATTTT
-	TRBV19	TRBD2	TRBJ2-1	CASSIGMTSGSTTEQFF	TGTGCCAGTAGTATAGGGATGACTAGCGGGAGTACCACTGAGCAGTTCTTC
-	TRBV7-9	-	TRBJ2-3	CASSLQSTDTQYF	TGTGCCAGCAGCTTACAGAGCACAGATACGCAGTATTTT
-	TRBV28	-	TRBJ1-1	CASSLTRNTEAFF	TGTGCCAGCAGCCTCACAAGGAACACTGAAGCTTTCTTT
-	TRBV5-1	-	TRBJ2-1	CASSLAGASRDEQFF	TGCGCCAGCAGCTTGGCAGGGGCCTCGAGGGATGAGCAGTTCTTC
-	TRBV7-8	TRBD1	TRBJ2-7	CASSWERRTGVEQYF	TGTGCCAGCAGCTGGGAAAGACGGACAGGCGTTGAGCAGTACTTC
-	TRBV18	TRBD2	TRBJ2-7	CASSPRGLAGANLDYEQYF	TGTGCCAGCTCGCCACGGGGACTAGCGGGAGCTAACCTCGACTACGAGCAGTACTTC
-	TRBV11-2	TRBD1	TRBJ2-1	CASNYRGLGNEQFF	TGTGCCAGCAACTACAGGGGCCTGGGGAATGAGCAGTTCTTC
-	TRBV5-1	-	TRBJ2-2	CASSLGPELLDTGELFF	TGCGCCAGCAGCTTGGGGCCAGAGCTCCTGGACACCGGGGAGCTGTTTTTT
once	TRBV7-9	-	TRBJ1-2	CASSPRQGPGYTF	TGTGCCAGCAGCCCTCGGCAGGGACCTGGCTACACCTTC
-	TRBV18	TRBD2	TRBJ2-1	CASSPGLAGVTYEQFF	TGTGCCAGCTCACCAGGACTAGCGGGAGTTACATATGAGCAGTTCTTC
-	TRBV5-1	-	TRBJ1-4	CASSSDGPYEKLFF	TGCGCCAGCAGCTCGGACGGCCCATATGAAAAACTGTTTTTT
-	TRBV19	TRBD2	TRBJ2-7	CASSISRGRANEQYF	TGTGCCAGTAGTATAAGTCGCGGGAGGGCAAACGAGCAGTACTTC
-	TRBV29-1	-	TRBJ1-2	CSAEWRNYGYTF	TGCAGCGCCGAGTGGCGGAACTATGGCTACACCTTC
-	TRBV7-8	TRBD1	TRBJ1-1	CASRDPGQMNTEAFF	TGTGCCAGCAGAGACCCGGGACAGATGAACACTGAAGCTTTCTTT
-	TRBV6-5	TRBD1	TRBJ2-7	CASRGTGIYEQYF	TGTGCCAGCAGGGGGACAGGGATCTACGAGCAGTACTTC
-	TRBV6-5	-	TRBJ1-2	CASRNLGYGYTF	TGTGCCAGCAGGAACTTAGGCTATGGCTACACCTTC
-	TRBV18	-	TRBJ2-5	CASSPLGLQETQYF	TGTGCCAGCTCACCTTTAGGGCTCCAAGAGACCCAGTACTTC
-	TRBV29-1	TRBD2	TRBJ2-5	CSGSGIQETQYF	TGCAGCGGTAGCGGGATTCAAGAGACCCAGTACTTC
-	TRBV27	TRBD1	TRBJ1-2	CASSSNDDREIRGYTF	TGTGCCAGCAGTTCCAACGACGACAGGGAGATCCGAGGCTACACCTTC
-	TRBV27	-	TRBJ2-7	CASSRIGGAHSYEQYF	TGTGCCAGCAGTCGGATAGGCGGGGCGCACTCCTACGAGCAGTACTTC
-	TRBV7-2	-	TRBJ2-3	CASSLAHRTDTQYF	TGTGCCAGCAGCTTAGCTCACCGCACAGATACGCAGTATTTT
-	TRBV6-1	TRBD1	TRBJ2-7	CASSATGVVYEQYF	TGTGCCAGCAGTGCGACAGGGGTCGTCTACGAGCAGTACTTC